This record concerns one T cell receptor (beta chain) sequence. The source of the sample is a study of blood T cell repertoires in COVID-19. The wider study: The United States, Italy and Spain supplied acute and convalescent COVID-19 samples. Sources were T cells, B-cell-depleted T cells, or PBMCs; the material itself was cDNA or gDNA.

The authors' processing: Amplification of reference gene primers was used by the study to estimate nucleated cell counts. Sequenced by immunoSEQ multiplex PCR; TCRdb stores in-frame clones only, minus some. V and J calls and clone size are given by that table; D and trimming were obtained from the DNA. The repertoire has 200,000 to 250,000 clones, under 90% of them found once; the top ten carry approximately 5.1%. The V end lost 6 bases, the J end lost 3 bases, and 8 bases lay between the germline ends. This CDR3 is built from 12 residues. Germline CDR1 LNHDA, CDR2 SQIVND (reference sequence). This receptor was identified in a woman aged 55-69 years who had recovered from COVID-19. Material for sequencing was peripheral blood. This chain uses TRBV19 with TRBJ1-2; the D is unclear. The CDR3 loop reads CASSLGHYGYTF. The DNA of the CDR3 is TGTGCCAGTAGCCTCGGTCACTATGGCTACACCTTC.